The T cell receptor (beta chain) described here comes from a study of blood T cell repertoires in COVID-19. Study-level information: PBMCs, B-cell-depleted T cells, or T cells were the source of the cDNA or gDNA that made up the material.

CDR1 is GTSNPN, CDR2 SVGIG, per germline (reference sequence). Trimming cost V 4 bases and J 4 bases, with 16 bases left between them. CDR3 length: 14 amino acids. Profiling relied on immunoSEQ multiplex PCR, and the TCRdb table lists in-frame clones only, not all of them. The sample comprises more than 100,000 clones, around 87% of which are singletons, and roughly 3.6% rests with the top ten. The sequenced sample consisted of peripheral blood. The chain couples TRBV30 to TRBJ1-1; D might be TRBD1 (5 bases). The receptor was isolated from a woman aged 60-75 years with acute or convalescent COVID-19. In nucleotides, the CDR3 is TGTGCCTGGAAGAGGGAGGGGTGGGCCACTGAAGCTTTCTTT. Translated, it gives CAWKREGWATEAFF.